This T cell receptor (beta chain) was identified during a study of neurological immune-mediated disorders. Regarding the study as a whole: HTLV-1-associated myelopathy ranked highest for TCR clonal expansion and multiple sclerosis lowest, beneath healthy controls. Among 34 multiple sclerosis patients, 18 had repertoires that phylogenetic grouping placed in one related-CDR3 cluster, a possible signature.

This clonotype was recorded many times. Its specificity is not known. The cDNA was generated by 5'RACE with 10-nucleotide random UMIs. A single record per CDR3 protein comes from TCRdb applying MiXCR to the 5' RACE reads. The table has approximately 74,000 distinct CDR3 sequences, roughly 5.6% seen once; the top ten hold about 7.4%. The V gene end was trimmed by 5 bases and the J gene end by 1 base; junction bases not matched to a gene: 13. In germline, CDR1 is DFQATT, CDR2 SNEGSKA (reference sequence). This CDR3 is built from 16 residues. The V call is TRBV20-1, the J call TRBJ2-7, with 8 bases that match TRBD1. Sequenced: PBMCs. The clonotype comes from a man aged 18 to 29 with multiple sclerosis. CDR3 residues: CSARTSDRDWSYEQYF. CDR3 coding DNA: TGCAGTGCTCGAACTTCGGACAGGGATTGGTCCTACGAGCAGTACTTC.